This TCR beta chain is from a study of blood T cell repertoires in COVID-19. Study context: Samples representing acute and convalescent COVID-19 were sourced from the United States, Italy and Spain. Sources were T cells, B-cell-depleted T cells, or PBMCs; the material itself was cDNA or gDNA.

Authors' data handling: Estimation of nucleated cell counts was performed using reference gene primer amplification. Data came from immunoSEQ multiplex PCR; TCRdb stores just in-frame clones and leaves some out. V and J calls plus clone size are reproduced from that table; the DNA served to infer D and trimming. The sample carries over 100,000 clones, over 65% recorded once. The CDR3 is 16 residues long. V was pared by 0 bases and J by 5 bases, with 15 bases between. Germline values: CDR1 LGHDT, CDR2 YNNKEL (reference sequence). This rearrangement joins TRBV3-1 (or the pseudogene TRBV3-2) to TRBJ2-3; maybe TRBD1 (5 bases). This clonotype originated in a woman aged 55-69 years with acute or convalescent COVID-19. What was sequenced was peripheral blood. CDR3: CASSQDGVGARDTQYF. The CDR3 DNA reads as TGTGCCAGCAGCCAAGATGGGGTAGGGGCTAGAGATACGCAGTATTTT.